The clone carrying this T cell receptor (beta chain) was observed once. The V end lost 1 base, the J end lost 5 bases, and 16 bases lay between the germline ends. This CDR3 spans 16 amino acids. CDR1 and CDR2 (germline): SGHNT, YENEEA. This entry comes from a study of CD8 T cells in Susac syndrome. Reverse transcription used roughly 0.45 to 1 ug RNA and random hexamers. TCRdb analysed the immunoSEQ multiplex PCR reads with MiXCR anew, one entry per CDR3 protein. The repertoire has about 200,000 distinct CDR3 sequences, roughly 92% of them found once; the top ten carry roughly 0.13%. Material for sequencing was CD8+ T cells from PBMCs. This sequence was found in a human donor with multiple sclerosis. This chain joins TRBV11-3 and TRBJ2-3; D is possibly TRBD1 or TRBD2 (5 bases each). The CDR3 nucleotides read TGTGCCAGCAGCTTAGGGGCCGCCGGGGCCGAAGATACGCAGTATTTT. Encoded protein: CASSLGAAGAEDTQYF.